This TCR beta chain was sequenced during a study of post-analysis software for immune sequencing data. Study as a whole: Relapsing-remitting, secondary progressive and progressive-relapsing courses of multiple sclerosis were included.

Germline loops: CDR1 SGHDT, CDR2 YYEEEE. V lost 2 bases to trimming and J lost 6 bases; unmatched junction nucleotides: 3. This CDR3 contains 14 residues. Whole-study results and caveats: Comparison with controls showed significantly lower normalized Chao1 diversity in multiple sclerosis patients. Controls showed lower frequencies than patients for roughly 5 TRBV segments, and TRBV5-6, TRBV5-1 and TRBV20-1 were among these.

Prepared TCR beta cDNA libraries contained unique molecular identifiers. TCRdb processed the PCR reads anew with MiXCR; each CDR3 protein has one entry. There are 450,000 to 700,000 distinct CDR3 sequences in the sample; roughly 46% occur only once, and 1.5% to 2% lies in the top ten. Comment on this clonotype: Its cognate antigen is unknown.

The receptor was derived from a girl under 18 with multiple sclerosis. Sequenced input: blood. The chain couples TRBV5-6 to TRBJ2-5; 11 bases fit TRBD2. The CDR3 nucleotides read TGTGCCAGCAGCTTCCTAGCGGGGGGCCAGACCCAGTACTTC. Protein: CASSFLAGGQTQYF.